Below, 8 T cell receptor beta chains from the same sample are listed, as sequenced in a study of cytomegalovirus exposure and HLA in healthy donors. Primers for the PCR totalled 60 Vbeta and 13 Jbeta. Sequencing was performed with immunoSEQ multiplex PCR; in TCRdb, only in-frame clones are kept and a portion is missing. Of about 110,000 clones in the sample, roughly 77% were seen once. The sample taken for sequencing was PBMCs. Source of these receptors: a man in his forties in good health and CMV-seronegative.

CDR3 residues: CASSFTGTGEAFF. CDR3 coding DNA: TGTGCCAGCAGCTTTACAGGGACGGGTGAAGCTTTCTTT. The chain has TRBV7-9 and TRBJ1-1, with D maybe TRBD1 (6 bases). The CDR3 spans 13 residues. V lost 3 bases to trimming and J lost 7 bases, with 12 bases between them. Germline lookup yields CDR1 SEHNR and CDR2 FQNEAQ (reference sequence).

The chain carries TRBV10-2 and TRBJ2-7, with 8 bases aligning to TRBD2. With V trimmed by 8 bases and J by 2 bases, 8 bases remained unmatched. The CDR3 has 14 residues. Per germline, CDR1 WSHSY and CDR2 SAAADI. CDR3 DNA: TGCGCCAGCTCTTTAGCGGGGCTTCCCTACGAGCAGTACTTC. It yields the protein CASSLAGLPYEQYF.

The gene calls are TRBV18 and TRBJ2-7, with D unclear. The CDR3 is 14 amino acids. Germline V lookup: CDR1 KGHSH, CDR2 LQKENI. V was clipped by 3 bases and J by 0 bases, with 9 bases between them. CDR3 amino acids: CASSPATNSYEQYF. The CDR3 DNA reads TGTGCCAGCTCACCGGCCACAAACTCCTACGAGCAGTACTTC.

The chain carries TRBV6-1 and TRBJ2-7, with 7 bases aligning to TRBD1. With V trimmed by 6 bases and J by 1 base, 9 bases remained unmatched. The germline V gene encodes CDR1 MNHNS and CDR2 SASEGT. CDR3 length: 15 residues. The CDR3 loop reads CASSEDWDRSYEQYF. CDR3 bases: TGTGCCAGCAGCGAGGATTGGGACAGATCCTACGAGCAGTACTTC.

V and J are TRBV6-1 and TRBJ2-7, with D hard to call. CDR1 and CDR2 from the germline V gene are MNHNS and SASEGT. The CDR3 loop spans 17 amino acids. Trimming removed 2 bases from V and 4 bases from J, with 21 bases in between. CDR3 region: CASSEFPTPRLLYEQYF. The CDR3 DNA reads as TGTGCCAGCAGTGAATTCCCGACTCCGCGTCTTTTATACGAGCAGTACTTC.

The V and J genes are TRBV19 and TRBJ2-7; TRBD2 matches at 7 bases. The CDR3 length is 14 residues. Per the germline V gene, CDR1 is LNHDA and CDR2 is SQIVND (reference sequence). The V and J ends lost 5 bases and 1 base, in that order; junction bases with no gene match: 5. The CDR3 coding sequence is TGTGCCAGTAGTCCGGGACTACTTTCCTACGAGCAGTACTTC. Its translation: CASSPGLLSYEQYF.

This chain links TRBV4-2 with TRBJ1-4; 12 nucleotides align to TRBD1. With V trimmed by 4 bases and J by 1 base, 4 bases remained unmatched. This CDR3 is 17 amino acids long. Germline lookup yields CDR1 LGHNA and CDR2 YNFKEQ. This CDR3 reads CASSRGTGGLTNEKLFF. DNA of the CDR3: TGTGCCAGCAGCCGAGGGACAGGGGGCCTAACTAATGAAAAACTGTTTTTT.

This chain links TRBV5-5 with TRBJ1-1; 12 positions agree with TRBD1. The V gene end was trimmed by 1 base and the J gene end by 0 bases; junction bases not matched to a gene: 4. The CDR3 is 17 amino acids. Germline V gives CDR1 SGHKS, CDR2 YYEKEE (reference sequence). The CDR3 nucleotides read TGTGCCAGCAGCTTGAGGGACAGGGGGCGGATGAACACTGAAGCTTTCTTT. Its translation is CASSLRDRGRMNTEAFF.